What follows are 28 T cell receptor beta chains derived from one specimen sequenced in a study of graft-versus-host responses after intestinal transplantation. Here immunoSEQ multiplex PCR was the method, and the copy in TCRdb shows in-frame clones only, minus some. The sample lists roughly 51,000 clones; about 90% were seen once. Antigens for these TCRs are unknown. Sequenced material: unstimulated CD4+ T cells sorted from spleen or lymph node cells, taken before transplant. The receptors here all came from a human donor who was the organ donor for an intestinal transplant.

Only one count was recorded for this clone. J is TRBJ1-5 and V is TRBV28, with D tentatively TRBD1 (5 bases). Trimming shortened V by 7 bases and J by 5 bases, and 27 bases separated the two germline ends. Germline CDR1 MDHEN, CDR2 SYDVKM. The CDR3 is 18 residues long. CDR3 DNA sequence: TGTGCCAGCATCAATATCCCCTTCGGGCAGGGCTTCGATCAGCCCCAGCATTTT. Its protein is CASINIPFGQGFDQPQHF.

This clone was picked up one time. The chain is built from TRBV19 and TRBJ2-7; TRBD1 is a possible D gene (5 bases). Trimming removed 6 bases from V and 2 bases from J, with 11 bases in between. The germline CDR1 and CDR2 sequences are LNHDA and SQIVND (reference sequence). CDR3 size: 13 residues. The CDR3 sequence: CASSFRVPYEQYF. In DNA form, the CDR3 reads TGTGCCAGTAGCTTCAGGGTCCCCTACGAGCAGTACTTC.

The CDR3 sequence is CASSPRSVNTEAFF. Here the CDR3 DNA reads TGTGCCAGCAGCCCAAGGAGTGTGAACACTGAAGCTTTCTTT. The rearrangement joins TRBV9 to TRBJ1-1; D unresolved. Trimming stripped 4 bases from V and 0 bases from J, with 10 bases between. Looked up from germline, CDR1 is SGDLS and CDR2 is YYNGEE. This CDR3 has 14 residues.

The V and J genes are TRBV25-1 and TRBJ1-6; no definite D call. This CDR3 spans 15 amino acids. Deletions cut 3 bases from V and 7 bases from J, with 13 bases between. The V gene's germline CDR1 is MGHDK and CDR2 SYGVNS. For the CDR3, the DNA is TGTGCCAGCAGTGAGAATGGTATTAGCAATTCACCCCTCCACTTT. Encoded protein: CASSENGISNSPLHF.

The CDR3 nucleotides are TGTGCCAGCAGCTCGGGACTCCGCGGAGGCACAGATACGCAGTATTTT. This gives the protein CASSSGLRGGTDTQYF. The gene calls are TRBV7-2 and TRBJ2-3, with D perhaps TRBD2 (6 bases). This CDR3 region has 16 residues. Germline V gene data show CDR1 as SGHTA and CDR2 as FQGNSA. V dropped 4 bases and J dropped 1 base, with 15 bases sitting between them.

The chain has TRBV4-1 and TRBJ1-1; possible D gene TRBD1, 6 bases. V was trimmed by 0 bases and J by 4 bases, leaving 15 bases between them. The CDR3 length is 16 residues. Germline lookup yields CDR1 MGHRA and CDR2 YSYEKL. The CDR3 here is CASSQDVWLGGTEAFF. The CDR3 DNA follows: TGCGCCAGCAGCCAAGATGTATGGTTAGGGGGCACTGAAGCTTTCTTT.

The chain joins TRBV28 to TRBJ2-7, with TRBD2 matching over 7 bases. This CDR3 has 11 amino acids. From germline, CDR1 is MDHEN and CDR2 SYDVKM. V dropped 10 bases and J dropped 2; count of bases not matched to a gene: 2. The chain's CDR3 is CAIAGAYEQYF. The CDR3 region has the DNA TGTGCCATAGCGGGCGCCTACGAGCAGTACTTC.

This clone appeared a few times. The genes are TRBV7-2 and TRBJ2-2; 8 nucleotides agree with TRBD1. Trimming took 5 bases from V and 1 from J; bases not matched to a gene: 6. The length of the CDR3 is 16 residues. Germline lookup yields CDR1 SGHTA and CDR2 FQGNSA. CDR3: CASSRDRIQNTGELFF. In nucleotides, the CDR3 is TGTGCCAGCAGCCGGGACAGGATCCAGAACACCGGGGAGCTGTTTTTT.

This chain connects TRBV19 to TRBJ1-3, with a possible D match to TRBD1 (5 bases). Germline lookup yields CDR1 LNHDA and CDR2 SQIVND (reference sequence). There are 15 residues in the CDR3. V shed 6 bases and J shed 2 bases, with 14 bases lying between them. CDR3 protein: CASSQDRNAGNTIYF. CDR3 bases: TGTGCCAGTAGCCAAGACAGAAACGCTGGAAACACCATATATTTT.

The genes are TRBV10-1 and TRBJ2-5; 10 bases map to TRBD2. This CDR3 region has 15 residues. Trimming cost V 2 bases and J 4 bases; bases outside gene matches: 4. The germline gives CDR1 WNHNN, CDR2 SYGVQD (reference sequence). CDR3 nucleotides: TGCGCCAGCAGTGAGCAAGCGGGAGGGCCAGAGACCCAGTACTTC. Encoded protein: CASSEQAGGPETQYF.

The chain combines TRBV28 with TRBJ1-5, with 8 bases identical to TRBD1. Trimming took 3 bases from V and 6 from J; bases not matched to a gene: 7. The CDR3 consists of 15 residues. Germline values: CDR1 MDHEN, CDR2 SYDVKM. The CDR3 DNA reads as TGTGCCAGCAGTTTTAGCAGGGGGCGCCTTCAGCCCCAGCATTTT. It translates to CASSFSRGRLQPQHF.

The rearrangement links TRBV19 to TRBJ2-6; D might be TRBD1 (6 bases). The CDR3 contains 16 residues. Deletions cut 6 bases from V and 1 base from J, with 13 bases between. Germline V lookup: CDR1 LNHDA, CDR2 SQIVND (reference sequence). The CDR3 here is CASRETGQSGANVLTF. CDR3 sequence (DNA): TGTGCCAGTAGGGAGACAGGTCAGTCTGGGGCCAACGTCCTGACTTTC. Drawing the rest from reference TRBV19 and TRBJ2-6, the complete variable domain is DGGITQSPKYLFRKEGQNVTLSCEQNLNHDAMYWYRQDPGQGLRLIYYSQIVNDFQKGDIAEGYSVSREKKESFPLTVTSAQKNPTAFYLCASRETGQSGANVLTFGAGSRLTVL.

This clone showed up just a few times. The gene calls are TRBV29-1 and TRBJ1-2, with D maybe TRBD1 (6 bases). This CDR3 comprises 10 residues. The germline V gene has CDR1 SQVTM and CDR2 ANQGSEA. Trimming pared 7 bases from V and 6 bases from J, leaving 9 bases between. CDR3 region: CSAAGDGYTF. The CDR3 DNA sequence: TGCAGCGCCGCAGGGGATGGCTACACCTTC.

J is TRBJ2-1 and V is TRBV7-3, with 8 bases aligning to TRBD2. Germline V gene sequence: CDR1 SGHTA, CDR2 FQGTGA. CDR3 length: 13 residues. The J segment lost 6 bases and the V segment lost 2 bases, leaving 0 bases of the junction unmatched. CDR3 nucleotide sequence: TGTGCCAGCAGCTTACTAGCGGGCAATGAGCAGTTCTTC. It yields the protein CASSLLAGNEQFF. Using reference TRBV7-3 and TRBJ2-1 for the parts outside the CDR3, the full variable domain is GAGVSQTPSNKVTEKGKYVELRCDPISGHTALYWYRQSLGQGPEFLIYFQGTGAADDSGLPNDRFFAVRPEGSVSTLKIQRTERGDSAVYLCASSLLAGNEQFFGPGTRLTVL.

The rearrangement uses TRBV18 and TRBJ2-2; no clear D. The V gene lost 5 bases and the J gene lost 6 bases, with 16 bases spanning the gap. This CDR3 has 15 residues. In germline, CDR1 is KGHSH, CDR2 LQKENI. The DNA of the CDR3 is TGTGCCAGCTCATTCGCGGTTCATTTCCCCGGGGAGCTGTTTTTT. Translated, it gives CASSFAVHFPGELFF.

The CDR3 is CASSSDNPSQPQHF. The CDR3 coding sequence is TGTGCCAGCAGTTCCGACAACCCCAGTCAGCCCCAGCATTTT. The rearrangement uses TRBV6-6 and TRBJ1-5, with no clear D. Germline V CDR1 and CDR2: MNHNY, SVGAGI (reference sequence). The CDR3 totals 14 residues. V was pared by 4 bases and J by 6 bases, with 13 bases between.

In DNA, the CDR3 is TGTGCCAGCAGTTTTACGGACAGGGGTATTTTAGGAGAAAAACTGTTTTTT. The encoded protein is CASSFTDRGILGEKLFF. This chain connects TRBV28 to TRBJ1-4, with 9 bases lining up with TRBD1. Germline V gene sequence: CDR1 MDHEN, CDR2 SYDVKM. V dropped 3 bases and J dropped 8; count of bases not matched to a gene: 13. The CDR3 totals 17 residues.

The rearrangement links TRBV7-8 to TRBJ1-2, with 9 bases matching TRBD1. Looked up from germline, CDR1 is SGHVS and CDR2 is FQNEAQ. With 5 bases clipped from V and 8 bases from J, the junction kept 9 bases outside the gene matches. The CDR3 sequence is 14 residues long. CDR3 nucleotides: TGTGCCAGCAGCCCCCGGGACAGGGATTTCGGCTACACCTTC. Translation: CASSPRDRDFGYTF.

The chain has TRBV11-2 and TRBJ2-3; D perhaps matches TRBD1 (6 bases). Germline CDR1 is SGHAT and CDR2 is FQNNGV. V lost 5 bases, J lost 8 bases, and 14 bases lay in between. The CDR3 runs 13 residues. CDR3 in DNA: TGTGCCAGCAGCCCACAGGGCTATGGTACGCAGTATTTT. Its translation is CASSPQGYGTQYF.

This chain connects TRBV27 to TRBJ2-3; 10 bases match TRBD2. V shed 8 bases, J shed 4 bases, and the junction held 12 bases outside the gene matches. Looked up from germline, CDR1 is MNHEY and CDR2 is SMNVEV (reference sequence). This CDR3 is 16 amino acids long. The CDR3 bases are TGTGCCAGCTGCTACCGAGCGGGAGGGCACCCAGATACGCAGTATTTT. Translating it yields CASCYRAGGHPDTQYF.

This chain links TRBV5-1 with TRBJ1-1; D perhaps matches TRBD1 (5 bases). Trimming left V 5 bases short and J 3 bases short, with 11 bases between. The CDR3 length is 13 residues. Germline V CDR1 and CDR2: SGHRS, YFSETQ. In nucleotides, the CDR3 is TGCGCCAGCAGAAGCCAGGGTTACACTGAAGCTTTCTTT. Residues: CASRSQGYTEAFF.

This sequence joins TRBV28 and TRBJ2-7, with D perhaps matching TRBD1 (6 bases). The CDR3 totals 13 residues. Germline V CDR1 and CDR2: MDHEN, SYDVKM. V was clipped by 8 bases and J by 6 bases, with 17 bases between them. The CDR3 nucleotides read TGTGCCAGCCGTGTCAGGGGAACAGGCGAGCAGTACTTC. Protein sequence: CASRVRGTGEQYF.

The V and J genes are TRBV7-9 and TRBJ2-5, with 9 bases matching TRBD1. Unmatched junction bases numbered 5, after V lost 3 bases and J lost 3 bases. The CDR3 sequence is 15 residues long. In germline, CDR1 is SEHNR, CDR2 FQNEAQ (reference sequence). CDR3 residues: CASSFPGQGKETQYF. CDR3 coding DNA: TGTGCCAGCAGCTTTCCAGGACAGGGGAAAGAGACCCAGTACTTC.

The V call is TRBV28, the J call TRBJ2-7; the D gene is possibly TRBD2 (5 bases). Germline loops: CDR1 MDHEN, CDR2 SYDVKM. The ends were cut back, 3 bases at V and 4 bases at J, with 10 bases in the middle. This CDR3 has 13 amino acids. CDR3 nucleotide sequence: TGTGCCAGCAGTTTCGGGGTTCAATACGAGCAGTACTTC. Translated: CASSFGVQYEQYF.

This clone was seen a single time. The chain uses TRBV10-2 and TRBJ2-7, with 7 positions matching TRBD1. This CDR3 spans 13 amino acids. Germline V gives CDR1 WSHSY, CDR2 SAAADI. J was trimmed by 5 bases and V by 4 bases; bases with no gene match: 5. This chain's CDR3 is CASSGTGNNEQYF. The CDR3 DNA is TGCGCCAGCAGTGGGACAGGTAATAACGAGCAGTACTTC.

The J gene is TRBJ2-2, the V gene TRBV4-1, with 7 bases fitting TRBD1. CDR1 MGHRA and CDR2 YSYEKL come from the germline V gene. The V segment lost 3 bases and the J segment 6 bases; nucleotides outside the gene matches: 7. This CDR3 has 15 residues. The CDR3 protein is CASSHLGQTAGELFF. CDR3 DNA: TGCGCCAGCAGCCACTTGGGACAGACAGCCGGGGAGCTGTTTTTT.

The chain is built from TRBV6-5 and TRBJ2-3; 9 nucleotides agree with TRBD2. This CDR3 has 14 amino acids. CDR1 and CDR2 from the germline V gene are MNHEY and SVGAGI. V lost 10 bases and J lost 2; bases outside the gene matches: 7. The CDR3 region is CATTTSGFTDTQYF. CDR3 nucleotides: TGTGCCACTACGACTAGCGGATTCACAGATACGCAGTATTTT.

The rearrangement links TRBV5-8 to TRBJ1-2; D is uncertain. Germline loops: CDR1 SGHTS, CDR2 YDEGEE. Trimming stripped 5 bases from V and 5 bases from J, with 13 bases between. The CDR3 loop spans 13 amino acids. The CDR3 is CASSSRSVYGYTF. The DNA for the CDR3 is TGTGCCAGCAGTTCGCGATCTGTATATGGCTACACCTTC.